These 10 T cell receptor beta chains share one sample of origin, sequenced in a study of blood T cell repertoires in COVID-19. Sequencing was performed with immunoSEQ multiplex PCR; in TCRdb, only in-frame clones are kept and a portion is missing. Of some 110,000 clones listed, approximately 78% are singletons. What was sequenced was peripheral blood. The source is a man between 65 and 85 years old with acute or convalescent COVID-19.

This chain joins TRBV9 and TRBJ1-2; TRBD1 matches at 10 bases. The germline V gene encodes CDR1 SGDLS and CDR2 YYNGEE. Trimming removed 4 bases from V and 9 bases from J; junction bases left unmatched: 6. CDR3 length equals 13 residues. Here the CDR3 reads CASSPRTGGSYTF. DNA of the CDR3: TGTGCCAGCAGCCCCCGGACAGGGGGGAGCTACACCTTC. The full variable domain, with the rest looked up from reference TRBV9 and TRBJ1-2, is DSGVTQTPKHLITATGQRVTLRCSPRSGDLSVYWYQQSLDQGLQFLIQYYNGEERAKGNILERFSAQQFPDLHSELNLSSLELGDSALYFCASSPRTGGSYTFGSGTRLTVV.

The J gene is TRBJ1-2, the V gene TRBV28; 8 nucleotides align to TRBD1. The CDR3 spans 15 residues. The germline V gene has CDR1 MDHEN and CDR2 SYDVKM. The J segment lost 7 bases and the V segment lost 5 bases, leaving 12 bases of the junction unmatched. DNA of the CDR3: TGTGCCAGCAGTGGGAGGACAGGGTTAAGGTCTGGCTACACCTTC. It translates to CASSGRTGLRSGYTF.

The CDR3 here is CARPTGSRGPPSDTQYF. CDR3 nucleotide sequence: TGCGCCAGGCCGACAGGGTCAAGGGGGCCACCATCAGATACGCAGTATTTT. J is TRBJ2-3 and V is TRBV5-1; 7 positions match TRBD1. Germline CDR1 SGHRS, CDR2 YFSETQ. Trimming removed 8 bases from V and 4 bases from J; junction bases left unmatched: 19. This CDR3 region has 17 residues.

The CDR3 nucleotides are TGTGCCAGCAGTGACCTTGTAGAATCGGCCCAGCATTTT. Its translation is CASSDLVESAQHF. The chain has TRBV6-1 and TRBJ1-5; D gene unclear. This CDR3 is 13 amino acids long. The V gene's germline CDR1 is MNHNS and CDR2 SASEGT. With 3 bases removed from V and 11 bases from J, the gap between germline ends came to 14 bases.

This clone was seen just once. The chain employs TRBV5-1 and TRBJ1-2; D gene ambiguous. Germline lookup yields CDR1 SGHRS and CDR2 YFSETQ. The germline V and J ends were trimmed by 0 bases and 5 bases, with 11 bases remaining between them. The CDR3 is 14 amino acids. The CDR3 DNA reads as TGCGCCAGCAGCTTGGACATGGGGAGGTATGGCTACACCTTC. Protein sequence: CASSLDMGRYGYTF. Combining the CDR3 with reference TRBV5-1 and TRBJ1-2 gives the whole variable domain KAGVTQTPRYLIKTRGQQVTLSCSPISGHRSVSWYQQTPGQGLQFLFEYFSETQRNKGNFPGRFSGRQFSNSRSEMNVSTLELGDSALYLCASSLDMGRYGYTFGSGTRLTVV.

The chain combines TRBV5-6 with TRBJ1-6; D possibly corresponds to TRBD1 (5 bases). Germline V lookup: CDR1 SGHDT, CDR2 YYEEEE. This CDR3 has 14 residues. Trimming took 0 bases from V and 7 from J, leaving 8 bases between them. The CDR3, as DNA: TGTGCCAGCAGCTTGGTCCAGGGAAATTCACCCCTCCACTTT. Its protein is CASSLVQGNSPLHF.

V and J are TRBV3-1 (or the pseudogene TRBV3-2) and TRBJ2-4, with D possibly TRBD1 on 6 matching bases. Looked up from germline, CDR1 is LGHDT and CDR2 is YNNKEL (reference sequence). Trimming took off 0 bases at V and 2 bases at J, with 14 bases between the two ends. The CDR3 runs to 17 residues. CDR3: CASSQEGTRLSKNIQYF. The DNA of the CDR3 is TGTGCCAGCAGCCAAGAAGGGACACGTTTATCCAAAAACATTCAGTACTTC.

The rearrangement links TRBV7-3 to TRBJ1-2; unclear D gene. The germline V gene encodes CDR1 SGHTA and CDR2 FQGTGA. The V and J ends lost 5 bases and 1 base respectively, with 14 bases between them. The CDR3 runs 15 residues. DNA of the CDR3: TGTGCCAGCAGCCCATCGGGGTCCATTAACTATGGCTACACCTTC. Its translation is CASSPSGSINYGYTF.

This chain links TRBV27 with TRBJ1-2, with D possibly being TRBD1 (6 bases). Germline V gene lookup returns CDR1 MNHEY and CDR2 SMNVEV (reference sequence). Deletions cut 10 bases from V and 2 bases from J, with 14 bases between. CDR3 length equals 13 residues. In DNA form, the CDR3 reads TGTGCCACCAGGGGCCAGGTAAACTATGGCTACACCTTC. Its protein is CATRGQVNYGYTF.

The chain couples TRBV29-1 to TRBJ2-1; a possible D gene is TRBD2 (5 bases). The CDR3 sequence is 14 residues long. The V end lost 5 bases, the J end lost 2 bases, and 13 bases lay between the germline ends. The germline V gene has CDR1 SQVTM and CDR2 ANQGSEA. This CDR3 is CSVRAGPAYNEQFF. In DNA form, the CDR3 reads TGCAGCGTTCGGGCGGGCCCAGCCTACAATGAGCAGTTCTTC.